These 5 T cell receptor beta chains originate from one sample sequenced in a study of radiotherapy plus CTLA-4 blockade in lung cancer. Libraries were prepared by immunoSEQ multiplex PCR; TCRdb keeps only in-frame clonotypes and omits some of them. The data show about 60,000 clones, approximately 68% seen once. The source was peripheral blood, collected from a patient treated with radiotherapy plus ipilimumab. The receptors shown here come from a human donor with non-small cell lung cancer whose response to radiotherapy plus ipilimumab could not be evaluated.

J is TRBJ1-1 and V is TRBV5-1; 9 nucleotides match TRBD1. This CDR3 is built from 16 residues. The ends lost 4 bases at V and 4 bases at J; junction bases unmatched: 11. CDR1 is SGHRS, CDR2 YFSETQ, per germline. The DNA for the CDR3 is TGCGCCAGCAGCCCGGGACAGGGATTCACGGGCACTGAAGCTTTCTTT. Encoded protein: CASSPGQGFTGTEAFF. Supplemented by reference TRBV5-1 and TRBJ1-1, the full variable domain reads KAGVTQTPRYLIKTRGQQVTLSCSPISGHRSVSWYQQTPGQGLQFLFEYFSETQRNKGNFPGRFSGRQFSNSRSEMNVSTLELGDSALYLCASSPGQGFTGTEAFFGQGTRLTVV.

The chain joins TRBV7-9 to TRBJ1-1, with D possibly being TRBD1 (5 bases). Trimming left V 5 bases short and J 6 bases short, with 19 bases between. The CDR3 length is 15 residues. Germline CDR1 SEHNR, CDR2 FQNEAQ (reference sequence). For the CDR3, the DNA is TGTGCCAGCAGCCTAACGACAGAGTTATCAGCTGAAGCTTTCTTT. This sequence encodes CASSLTTELSAEAFF.

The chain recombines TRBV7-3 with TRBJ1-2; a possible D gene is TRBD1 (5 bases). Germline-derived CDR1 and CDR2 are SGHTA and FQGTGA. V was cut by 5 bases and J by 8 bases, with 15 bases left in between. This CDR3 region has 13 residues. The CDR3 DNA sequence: TGTGCCAGCAGCCCTCAGGGTTTAGGAGGCTACACCTTC. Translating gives CASSPQGLGGYTF.

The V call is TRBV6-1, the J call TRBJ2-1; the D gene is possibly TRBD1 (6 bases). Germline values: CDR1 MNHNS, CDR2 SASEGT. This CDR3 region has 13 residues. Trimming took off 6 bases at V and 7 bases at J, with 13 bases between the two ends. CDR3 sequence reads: CASSRDIGNEQFF. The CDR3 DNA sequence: TGTGCCAGCAGCAGGGACATTGGGAATGAGCAGTTCTTC.

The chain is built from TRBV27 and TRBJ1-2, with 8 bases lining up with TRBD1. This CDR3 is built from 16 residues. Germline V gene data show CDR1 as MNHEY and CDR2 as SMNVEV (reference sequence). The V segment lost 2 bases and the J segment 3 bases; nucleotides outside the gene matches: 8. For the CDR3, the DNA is TGTGCCAGCAGTTTAAAGCAGGGGGCAATTTACTATGGCTACACCTTC. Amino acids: CASSLKQGAIYYGYTF.